The entry below describes one T cell receptor (beta chain). The antigen remains undetermined. Trimming removed 0 bases at V and 4 bases at J, with 12 bases between. The CDR3 loop spans 15 amino acids. Construction of the TCRbeta library involved unique molecular identifiers. TCRdb passed the PCR reads through MiXCR, listing each CDR3 protein once. The data show 530,000 or so distinct CDR3 sequences, more than 20% seen once. This sample is drawn from a study of T-cell reconstitution after alpha-beta-depleted transplantation in children. Regarding the study as a whole: A year had passed since transplant, and T-cell counts and diversity by then came mostly from newly produced T cells. The origin of high day-60 TCRbeta diversity in some patients lay in surviving recipient T cells and thymic progenitors.

V gene TRBV12-3 or TRBV12-4 combines with J gene TRBJ2-5; D is unclear. The TCR sequence derives from a boy under three years old with Wiskott-Aldrich syndrome, due to receive a stem cell transplant. The sample in question was PBMCs, obtained before TCRalphabeta/CD19-depleted stem cell transplant. The CDR3 region has the DNA TGTGCCAGCAGTTTAGCGGTAGGGCCGATAGAGACCCAGTACTTC. It codes for CASSLAVGPIETQYF.